The 2 T cell receptor beta chains listed next were all sequenced from one sample in a study of cytomegalovirus exposure and HLA in healthy donors. 13 Jbeta primers and 60 Vbeta primers were used for the PCR. Clones were sequenced by immunoSEQ multiplex PCR, and TCRdb holds only the in-frame ones, with some missing. The sample includes around 150,000 clones, 70% to 90% of them seen just once. Material: PBMCs. These receptors were obtained from a young woman in good health and CMV-seronegative.

The CDR3 sequence is CASSFIGPGELFF. The CDR3 nucleotides read TGTGCCAGCAGCTTTATCGGTCCCGGGGAGCTGTTTTTT. The chain recombines TRBV11-2 with TRBJ2-2, with D uncertain. The germline gives CDR1 SGHAT, CDR2 FQNNGV. V lost 3 bases and J lost 6, with 8 bases in between. The CDR3 runs to 13 residues.

The genes are TRBV19 and TRBJ1-2, with D possibly matching TRBD1 (6 bases). CDR3 length equals 13 residues. Trimming stripped 5 bases from V and 6 bases from J, with 13 bases between. Germline CDR1 and CDR2: LNHDA and SQIVND (reference sequence). In DNA form, the CDR3 reads TGTGCCAGTAGTCCTACAGGGATTCATGGCTACACCTTC. Translation gives CASSPTGIHGYTF.